This entry concerns a single T cell receptor (beta chain). These data are taken from a study of blood T cell repertoires in COVID-19. Study background: COVID-19 samples from acute and convalescent phases originated in the United States, Italy and Spain.

The participants were between about 18 and 89 years old and came from some 25 US areas. Cohort placement rested on clinical history that participants reported themselves. In the original workflow: For nucleated cells, counts were estimated from reference gene primer amplification. Sequenced by immunoSEQ multiplex PCR; TCRdb stores in-frame clones only, minus some. That table is the source of V, J and clone size, and D and trimming were worked out from the DNA. The repertoire holds hundreds of thousands of clones, with over 80% as singletons. V gave up 0 bases and J gave up 10 bases, with 12 bases separating them. The CDR3 consists of 13 residues. Germline V lookup: CDR1 LGHDT, CDR2 YNNKEL (reference sequence).

The rearrangement uses TRBV3-1 (or the pseudogene TRBV3-2) and TRBJ1-1; perhaps TRBD1 as D (5 bases). Material for sequencing was PBMCs or T cells enriched from blood (not recorded which). The TCR comes from a woman in her late teens or twenties who had recovered from COVID-19. The CDR3 spells CASSQDWGVRAFF. CDR3 nucleotides: TGTGCCAGCAGCCAAGATTGGGGGGTAAGAGCTTTCTTT.